This TCR beta chain was identified in a study of blood T cell repertoires in COVID-19. Overall study: T cells, B-cell-depleted T cells, or PBMCs supplied cDNA or gDNA.

Deletions cut 2 bases from V and 2 bases from J, with 5 bases between. The CDR3 runs to 13 residues. Germline V gene lookup returns CDR1 SNHLY and CDR2 FYNNEI. In the study's own analysis: For nucleated cells, counts were estimated from reference gene primer amplification. TCRdb keeps only in-frame clones here, not all; method: immunoSEQ multiplex PCR. V and J calls and clone size are as listed in that table; D and trimming were resolved from the DNA. Among some 73,000 clones listed, roughly 86% were seen once. This chain uses TRBV2 with TRBJ2-3, with D unresolved. The sequencing sample was made of peripheral blood. The receptor was derived from a woman aged 55 to 70 with acute or convalescent COVID-19. The CDR3 sequence: CASSELSTDTQYF. Here the CDR3 DNA reads TGTGCCAGCAGTGAACTTTCCACAGATACGCAGTATTTT.